This T cell receptor (beta chain) was sequenced for a study of cytomegalovirus exposure and HLA in healthy donors. Overall study: Unique TCRs from HLA-typed donors, 65 million to 85 million of them, were held in an early data release.

The primer mix had 60 Vbeta and 13 Jbeta primers. Here immunoSEQ multiplex PCR was the method, and the copy in TCRdb shows in-frame clones only, minus some. Of approximately 150,000 clones in the sample, roughly 79% are singletons; the top ten hold 7% to 8.5%. CDR3 length: 15 amino acids. Germline values: CDR1 SGHDT, CDR2 YYEEEE. Deletions cut 1 base from V and 1 base from J, with 10 bases between. Sequenced input: PBMCs. V is TRBV5-6 and J is TRBJ2-3, with D possibly matching TRBD1 (6 bases). The receptor was derived from a male donor in good health and CMV-seropositive. The CDR3 loop is CASSLTGRRTDTQYF. The CDR3 bases are TGTGCCAGCAGCTTGACAGGGCGCCGCACAGATACGCAGTATTTT.